This T cell receptor beta chain was sequenced for a study of cytomegalovirus exposure and HLA in healthy donors. PCR primers comprised 60 Vbeta and 13 Jbeta primers. Generated by immunoSEQ multiplex PCR, the TCRdb table keeps only in-frame clones and is missing some. The sample consists of some 180,000 clones, more than 75% of them appearing once. Points from the study as a whole: In a later analysis, an Asian-associated ancestry cluster reportedly showed fewer N-insertions than the approximately 700-donor mean.

Germline CDR1 reads SGHNT; CDR2 reads YYREEE (reference sequence). This CDR3 has 17 amino acids. With 4 bases clipped from V and 3 bases from J, the junction kept 12 bases outside the gene matches. As to this clone: The antigen remains unidentified.

Source material: PBMCs. The chain has TRBV5-4 and TRBJ2-3; TRBD1 agrees at 9 bases. The receptor was derived from a man aged 35-49 years in good health and CMV-seronegative. The CDR3 DNA is TGTGCCAGCAGCCGGGACAGGGTTTTAATCGGGACAGATACGCAGTATTTT. Translating it yields CASSRDRVLIGTDTQYF.